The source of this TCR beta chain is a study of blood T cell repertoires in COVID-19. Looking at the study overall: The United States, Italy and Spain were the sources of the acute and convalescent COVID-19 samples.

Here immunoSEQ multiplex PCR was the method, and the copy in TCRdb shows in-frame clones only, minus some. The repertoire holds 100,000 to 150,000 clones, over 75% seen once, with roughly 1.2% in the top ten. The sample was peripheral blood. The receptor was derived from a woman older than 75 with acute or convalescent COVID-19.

CDR3 sequence: CASSQSTQAGQGRSTEAFF. In DNA form, the CDR3 reads TGCGCCAGCAGTCAATCTACCCAGGCGGGACAGGGACGATCCACTGAAGCTTTCTTT. The chain is built from TRBV23-1 and TRBJ1-1; 9 bases map to TRBD1. TRBV23-1 is reported as an ORF; its role is uncertain. The trim removed 0 bases at V and 4 bases at J, leaving 15 bases unmatched. This CDR3 is 19 amino acids long.